Presented here are 31 T cell receptor beta chains from one specimen sequenced in a study of CD4 T cells in relation to SARS-CoV-2 and coronaviruses. Clones were sequenced by immunoSEQ multiplex PCR, and TCRdb holds only the in-frame ones, with some missing. The table records 15,000 to 20,000 clones, roughly three quarters of them present only once. The antigens of these receptors remain unknown. CD4+ T cells from unexposed donors were obtained before the COVID-19 pandemic (2011-2018). After nine to ten days of culture, CD4+ T cells were isolated. The sequencing sample was made of CD4+ T cells from PBMCs, cultured in vitro. These receptors came from a human donor in good health.

This sequence joins TRBV2 and TRBJ1-1, with D perhaps TRBD1 (5 bases). Between the trimmed V and J ends, which lost 7 bases and 4 bases, there was a span of 13 bases. This CDR3 has 13 amino acids. Germline CDR1 reads SNHLY; CDR2 reads FYNNEI. DNA for the CDR3: TGTGCCAGCAATCAGGGTAGGGGCACTGAAGCTTTCTTT. Its protein product is CASNQGRGTEAFF.

The rearrangement links TRBV6-1 to TRBJ1-4; D gene ambiguous. CDR3 length: 13 residues. Germline V gene lookup returns CDR1 MNHNS and CDR2 SASEGT. Deletions cut 3 bases from V and 6 bases from J, with 8 bases between. For the CDR3, the DNA is TGTGCCAGCAGTGAGCACGGGGATGAAAAACTGTTTTTT. It yields the protein CASSEHGDEKLFF.

The chain has TRBV10-1 and TRBJ2-3, with 9 bases that match TRBD2. V shed 4 bases, J shed 0 bases, and the junction held 5 bases outside the gene matches. The germline gives CDR1 WNHNN, CDR2 SYGVQD (reference sequence). The CDR3 is 16 amino acids. The CDR3 here is CASSATSGSSTDTQYF. The CDR3 DNA is TGCGCCAGCAGTGCGACTAGCGGCAGCAGCACAGATACGCAGTATTTT.

The rearrangement uses TRBV5-4 and TRBJ1-1, with 7 nucleotides matching TRBD1. In germline, CDR1 is SGHNT, CDR2 YYREEE (reference sequence). The junction had 5 bases not matched to a gene; V was cut back by 5 bases and J by 4 bases. There are 13 residues in the CDR3. DNA of the CDR3: TGTGCCAGCAGACAGGGACAGATCACTGAAGCTTTCTTT. Its translation is CASRQGQITEAFF.

The chain has TRBV5-1 and TRBJ2-2; D gene ambiguous. The germline V gene encodes CDR1 SGHRS and CDR2 YFSETQ. The length of the CDR3 is 14 residues. V lost 0 bases and J lost 4, with 7 bases in between. DNA for the CDR3: TGCGCCAGCAGCTTGGTTGAATTCACCGGGGAGCTGTTTTTT. Amino acids: CASSLVEFTGELFF. The whole variable domain, remainder taken from reference TRBV5-1 and TRBJ2-2, is KAGVTQTPRYLIKTRGQQVTLSCSPISGHRSVSWYQQTPGQGLQFLFEYFSETQRNKGNFPGRFSGRQFSNSRSEMNVSTLELGDSALYLCASSLVEFTGELFFGEGSRLTVL.

This rearrangement joins TRBV10-3 to TRBJ1-2; 8 bases line up with TRBD1. The CDR3 is made up of 15 amino acids. Germline trimming cut 6 bases from V and 4 bases from J; bases unmatched to any gene: 10. CDR1 ENHRY and CDR2 SYGVKD come from the germline V gene. The CDR3 loop is CAIRREGQGGYGYTF. The CDR3 region has the DNA TGTGCCATCAGGCGAGAAGGACAGGGCGGCTATGGCTACACCTTC.

This chain links TRBV20-1 with TRBJ1-5, with D unclear. The V and J ends lost 3 bases and 5 bases respectively, with 14 bases between them. CDR1 and CDR2 (germline): DFQATT, SNEGSKA (reference sequence). The CDR3 is 14 residues long. CDR3 sequence reads: CSASSERVDQPQHF. The DNA of the CDR3 is TGCAGTGCTAGTTCCGAGAGGGTGGATCAGCCCCAGCATTTT.

The CDR3 coding sequence is TGTGCCAGCAGCCACCGGGTGGGACATGGCTACACCTTC. It encodes CASSHRVGHGYTF. The J gene is TRBJ1-2, the V gene TRBV7-9; tentatively, D is TRBD1 (5 bases). This CDR3 has 13 residues. Germline CDR1 reads SEHNR; CDR2 reads FQNEAQ (reference sequence). V was clipped by 5 bases and J by 6 bases, with 13 bases between them.

The rearrangement joins TRBV19 to TRBJ2-7, with a possible D match to TRBD1 (6 bases). V was clipped by 3 bases and J by 3 bases, with 21 bases between them. This CDR3 is built from 17 residues. CDR1 is LNHDA, CDR2 SQIVND, per germline (reference sequence). The CDR3 nucleotides read TGTGCCAGTAGTATGCTCCCACAGGGTTCACCCTTCTACGAGCAGTACTTC. Translation gives CASSMLPQGSPFYEQYF.

There are a few counts of this clone. The chain recombines TRBV5-4 with TRBJ2-2; 10 nucleotides line up with TRBD2. The CDR3 covers 16 residues. The junction had 4 bases not matched to a gene; V was cut back by 2 bases and J by 3 bases. Germline loops: CDR1 SGHNT, CDR2 YYREEE (reference sequence). CDR3 amino acids: CASSLSGRAYTGELFF. The CDR3 bases are TGTGCCAGCAGCTTAAGCGGGAGGGCCTACACCGGGGAGCTGTTTTTT.

CDR3 loop: CASSYSQGVLKTQYF. CDR3 bases: TGTGCCAGCAGTTACTCCCAGGGGGTCTTAAAGACCCAGTACTTC. The chain links TRBV6-5 to TRBJ2-5; TRBD1 matches at 7 bases. The CDR3 consists of 15 residues. With V trimmed by 0 bases and J by 6 bases, 7 bases remained unmatched. Germline loops: CDR1 MNHEY, CDR2 SVGAGI.

The chain links TRBV19 to TRBJ1-5; the D gene is possibly TRBD1 (5 bases). The ends were cut back, 5 bases at V and 0 bases at J, with 11 bases in the middle. Germline V CDR1 and CDR2: LNHDA, SQIVND (reference sequence). This CDR3 comprises 15 residues. The CDR3 spells CASSARDYSNQPQHF. The CDR3 region has the DNA TGTGCCAGTAGTGCCCGGGACTATAGCAATCAGCCCCAGCATTTT.

With regard to this clone: One end of the junction varies from germline; a read error may be responsible. V gene TRBV7-9 combines with J gene TRBJ2-1, with 7 nucleotides matching TRBD2. CDR1 is SEHNR and CDR2 is FQNEAQ in the germline V gene (reference sequence). The CDR3 is 15 residues long. CDR3 sequence reads: CASSLSGNSHNEQFF. The CDR3 DNA sequence: TGTGCCAGCAGCTTAAGCGGGAACTCCCACAATGAGCAGTTCTTC.

The chain uses TRBV19 and TRBJ1-5, with 8 bases fitting TRBD1. The germline CDR1 and CDR2 sequences are LNHDA and SQIVND (reference sequence). The CDR3 is made up of 15 amino acids. The V gene end was trimmed by 5 bases and the J gene end by 2 bases; junction bases not matched to a gene: 5. CDR3 region: CASSAGTGRNQPQHF. CDR3 sequence (DNA): TGTGCCAGTAGTGCAGGGACAGGTCGCAATCAGCCCCAGCATTTT.

In this sample, this clone turned up once. The chain combines TRBV19 with TRBJ2-7, with D possibly being TRBD1 or TRBD2 (6 bases each). The CDR3 totals 17 residues. Trimming cost V 9 bases and J 2 bases, with 26 bases left between them. CDR1 is LNHDA, CDR2 SQIVND, per germline (reference sequence). The CDR3 sequence is CARAKSVCAGEAYEQYF. The CDR3 coding sequence is TGTGCCAGAGCCAAATCAGTTTGTGCAGGGGAGGCCTACGAGCAGTACTTC.

This clone was observed a handful of times. CDR3 loop: CASSRSRGQYTGELFF. Here the CDR3 DNA reads TGTGCCAGCAGCAGGAGCAGGGGGCAGTACACCGGGGAGCTGTTTTTT. This sequence joins TRBV11-3 and TRBJ2-2, with 8 bases fitting TRBD1. Per germline, CDR1 SGHNT and CDR2 YENEEA. CDR3 length: 16 amino acids. The V segment lost 5 bases and the J segment 3 bases; nucleotides outside the gene matches: 8.

The rearrangement links TRBV30 to TRBJ1-2; a weak D match, TRBD1 (5 bases). Germline V gene data show CDR1 as GTSNPN and CDR2 as SVGIG (reference sequence). V was cut by 0 bases and J by 5 bases, with 10 bases left in between. This CDR3 comprises 13 residues. The CDR3 DNA reads as TGTGCCTGGAGTGTACAGAGGGGATATGGCTACACCTTC. Its protein is CAWSVQRGYGYTF.

The V gene is TRBV24-1, the J gene TRBJ2-1; D is ambiguous. The length of the CDR3 is 11 residues. The germline gives CDR1 KGHDR, CDR2 SFDVKD. V was cut by 6 bases and J by 7 bases, with 6 bases left in between. CDR3 region: CATSRRNEQFF. The CDR3 bases are TGTGCCACCAGTAGGCGGAATGAGCAGTTCTTC.

This sequence joins TRBV11-2 and TRBJ2-2, with D perhaps TRBD2 (6 bases). V dropped 5 bases and J dropped 7 bases, with 14 bases sitting between them. CDR1 is SGHAT, CDR2 FQNNGV, per germline. This CDR3 has 14 residues. The CDR3 is CASSDGGYGGELFF. The DNA for the CDR3 is TGTGCCAGCAGCGATGGGGGGTATGGCGGGGAGCTGTTTTTT.

The J gene is TRBJ2-5, the V gene TRBV5-4, with 10 bases that match TRBD2. CDR1 is SGHNT, CDR2 YYREEE, per germline (reference sequence). The J segment lost 5 bases and the V segment lost 0 bases, leaving 10 bases of the junction unmatched. This CDR3 is 17 amino acids long. CDR3 loop: CASSLGSGRRSWETQYF. In DNA form, the CDR3 reads TGTGCCAGCAGCTTGGGTAGCGGGAGGAGGAGCTGGGAGACCCAGTACTTC.

The J gene is TRBJ1-3, the V gene TRBV7-4, with D tentatively TRBD1 (6 bases). Trimming pared 5 bases from V and 0 bases from J, leaving 23 bases between. The CDR3 runs 19 residues. The V gene's germline CDR1 is SGHVT and CDR2 SQSDAQ. In nucleotides, the CDR3 is TGTGCCAGCAGCCGTTCCGGGGGGGCGATAAGGAGCTCTGGAAACACCATATATTTT. Residues: CASSRSGGAIRSSGNTIYF.

CDR3 coding DNA: TGTGCCAGCAGCCCCCGAACTAGCGGGAGCTGGTACGAGCAGTACTTC. Protein product: CASSPRTSGSWYEQYF. This chain links TRBV28 with TRBJ2-7, with 11 bases identical to TRBD2. V lost 6 bases and J lost 4; bases outside the gene matches: 11. The CDR3 is 16 residues long. CDR1 is MDHEN, CDR2 SYDVKM, per germline.

This rearrangement joins TRBV28 to TRBJ2-7, with D perhaps matching TRBD1 or TRBD2 (5 bases each). The germline V gene encodes CDR1 MDHEN and CDR2 SYDVKM. The CDR3 length is 15 residues. Trimming pared 6 bases from V and 0 bases from J, leaving 15 bases between. The CDR3 is CASRMRRDHSYEQYF. The CDR3 DNA reads TGTGCCAGCAGAATGCGCCGGGACCACTCCTACGAGCAGTACTTC.

This clone counts as large. The V call is TRBV30, the J call TRBJ1-1; no reliable D call. Trimming shortened V by 2 bases and J by 5 bases, and 12 bases separated the two germline ends. This CDR3 is built from 13 residues. Looked up from germline, CDR1 is GTSNPN and CDR2 is SVGIG (reference sequence). The chain's CDR3 is CAWSPTWKTEAFF. The DNA of the CDR3 is TGTGCCTGGAGTCCGACCTGGAAAACTGAAGCTTTCTTT.

This clone was observed a handful of times. In DNA, the CDR3 is TGTGCCAGCAGCAAGGGACTAGCTTCGTCCTACGAGCAGTACTTC. It translates to CASSKGLASSYEQYF. The genes are TRBV28 and TRBJ2-7; the match to TRBD2 covers 9 bases. This CDR3 contains 15 residues. Germline lookup yields CDR1 MDHEN and CDR2 SYDVKM. J gave up 1 base and V 6 bases, and 7 bases lay outside the gene matches.

The J gene is TRBJ2-1, the V gene TRBV7-2; 8 bases fit TRBD2. The V gene's germline CDR1 is SGHTA and CDR2 FQGNSA. The CDR3 has 15 residues. With V trimmed by 4 bases and J by 4 bases, 6 bases remained unmatched. The CDR3 spells CASSSTSGQYNEQFF. In nucleotides, the CDR3 is TGTGCCAGCAGCTCCACTAGCGGCCAATACAATGAGCAGTTCTTC.

The gene calls are TRBV18 and TRBJ1-4, with 7 nucleotides matching TRBD1. V lost 3 bases to trimming and J lost 5 bases; unmatched junction nucleotides: 3. CDR3 length: 14 residues. Germline V gene data show CDR1 as KGHSH and CDR2 as LQKENI. CDR3 loop: CASSPGQPNEKLFF. CDR3 DNA sequence: TGTGCCAGCTCACCGGGACAGCCGAATGAAAAACTGTTTTTT.

This clone was seen more than once but under ten times. This rearrangement joins TRBV5-1 to TRBJ2-1; 8 bases map to TRBD2. V was clipped by 1 base and J by 2 bases; unmatched bases: 2. The length of the CDR3 is 15 residues. CDR1 and CDR2 from the germline V gene are SGHRS and YFSETQ. DNA of the CDR3: TGCGCCAGCAGCTTGACTAGCGGAACCTACAATGAGCAGTTCTTC. This translates into CASSLTSGTYNEQFF. Combining the CDR3 with reference TRBV5-1 and TRBJ2-1 gives the whole variable domain KAGVTQTPRYLIKTRGQQVTLSCSPISGHRSVSWYQQTPGQGLQFLFEYFSETQRNKGNFPGRFSGRQFSNSRSEMNVSTLELGDSALYLCASSLTSGTYNEQFFGPGTRLTVL.

This rearrangement joins TRBV5-1 to TRBJ2-1; no reliable D call. Deletions cut 1 base from V and 9 bases from J, with 17 bases between. This CDR3 spans 15 amino acids. Germline CDR1 SGHRS, CDR2 YFSETQ. CDR3 residues: CASSLKGLQPLEQFF. Written as DNA, the CDR3 is TGCGCCAGCAGCTTGAAAGGGCTACAACCCCTTGAGCAGTTCTTC.

The chain employs TRBV7-2 and TRBJ2-3; D is unclear. Germline V gene lookup returns CDR1 SGHTA and CDR2 FQGNSA. Trimming took 5 bases from V and 3 from J, leaving 12 bases between them. This CDR3 has 14 residues. CDR3 nucleotides: TGTGCCAGCAGCCAAGGTTGGGTAACAGATACGCAGTATTTT. Amino acids: CASSQGWVTDTQYF.

The rearrangement joins TRBV13 to TRBJ2-3; 7 bases agree with TRBD1. CDR3 length: 14 amino acids. After removal of 4 bases from V and 6 bases from J, the junction contained 7 bases not matched to a gene. Germline loops: CDR1 PRHDT, CDR2 FYEKMQ (reference sequence). The DNA for the CDR3 is TGTGCCAGCAGCTATTGGACCAGGGGGGATACGCAGTATTTT. This codes for CASSYWTRGDTQYF.